A single sample is the source of the 9 T cell receptor beta chains below, sequenced in a study of control samples from healthy donors and cancer patients. TCRdb's table, derived via immunoSEQ multiplex PCR, lists solely in-frame clones and lacks some. Among 120,000 to 150,000 clones, around 90% were seen once, and the ten largest hold 4.9%. Sequenced: blood. Every receptor here comes from a man aged 25-45 years in good health.

This sequence joins TRBV5-6 and TRBJ1-5; D perhaps matches TRBD1 (5 bases). CDR3 length equals 14 residues. Trimming removed 4 bases from V and 7 bases from J, with 15 bases in between. Germline CDR1 and CDR2: SGHDT and YYEEEE. The CDR3: CASSVYQGYQPQHF. In DNA form, the CDR3 reads TGTGCCAGCAGCGTATATCAGGGTTACCAGCCCCAGCATTTT.

This chain links TRBV6-1 with TRBJ1-1; maybe TRBD1 (6 bases). The germline gives CDR1 MNHNS, CDR2 SASEGT. Trimming left V 3 bases short and J 4 bases short, with 12 bases between. The CDR3 is made up of 14 amino acids. CDR3 region: CASSDRGESTEAFF. In DNA, the CDR3 is TGTGCCAGCAGTGACAGGGGAGAGAGCACTGAAGCTTTCTTT.

This clone showed up just a few times. This chain joins TRBV27 and TRBJ1-1; TRBD1 matches at 9 bases. The trim removed 5 bases at V and 3 bases at J, leaving 10 bases unmatched. This CDR3 comprises 16 residues. Germline CDR1 and CDR2: MNHEY and SMNVEV (reference sequence). The CDR3 nucleotides are TGTGCCAGCAGTAAACGCTCAGGACAGGGGTACACTGAAGCTTTCTTT. It specifies CASSKRSGQGYTEAFF.

The chain recombines TRBV29-1 with TRBJ1-2; D uncertain. Germline-derived CDR1 and CDR2 are SQVTM and ANQGSEA. There are 11 residues in the CDR3. Trimming took 7 bases from V and 4 from J, leaving 10 bases between them. DNA of the CDR3: TGCAGCGCCCAATCGGGCTATGGCTACACCTTC. Encoded protein: CSAQSGYGYTF.

V and J are TRBV5-1 and TRBJ2-5; 10 bases map to TRBD1. The CDR3 consists of 16 residues. The germline CDR1 and CDR2 sequences are SGHRS and YFSETQ. With 4 bases clipped from V and 4 bases from J, the junction kept 10 bases outside the gene matches. CDR3 in DNA: TGCGCCAGCAGCACAGGACAGGGGGGAACTGCAGAGACCCAGTACTTC. It codes for CASSTGQGGTAETQYF. Full variable domain (remainder filled in from reference TRBV5-1 and TRBJ2-5): KAGVTQTPRYLIKTRGQQVTLSCSPISGHRSVSWYQQTPGQGLQFLFEYFSETQRNKGNFPGRFSGRQFSNSRSEMNVSTLELGDSALYLCASSTGQGGTAETQYFGPGTRLLVL.

The CDR3 coding sequence is TGTGCCAGCAGCTCCGCGGCTAGGATTCAGCAGTTCTTC. Amino acids: CASSSAARIQQFF. J is TRBJ2-1 and V is TRBV7-2; D remains ambiguous. The V and J ends lost 4 bases and 11 bases respectively, with 15 bases between them. The CDR3 runs 13 residues. From germline, CDR1 is SGHTA and CDR2 FQGNSA.

The chain links TRBV24-1 to TRBJ1-5; 8 positions agree with TRBD1. Germline CDR1 reads KGHDR; CDR2 reads SFDVKD. CDR3 length: 15 residues. J was trimmed by 1 base and V by 4 bases; bases with no gene match: 2. CDR3 nucleotide sequence: TGTGCCACCAGTGAGGCAGGGGGCAGCAATCAGCCCCAGCATTTT. Protein sequence: CATSEAGGSNQPQHF.

The chain links TRBV5-1 to TRBJ2-5, with 7 positions matching TRBD2. The germline CDR1 and CDR2 sequences are SGHRS and YFSETQ. This CDR3 contains 15 residues. Germline trimming cut 0 bases from V and 4 bases from J; bases unmatched to any gene: 6. The DNA of the CDR3 is TGCGCCAGCAGCTTGGGGACTAGTAGCGGAGAGACCCAGTACTTC. Translation: CASSLGTSSGETQYF. The full variable domain, in which reference TRBV5-1 and TRBJ2-5 provide the parts outside the CDR3, is KAGVTQTPRYLIKTRGQQVTLSCSPISGHRSVSWYQQTPGQGLQFLFEYFSETQRNKGNFPGRFSGRQFSNSRSEMNVSTLELGDSALYLCASSLGTSSGETQYFGPGTRLLVL.

This chain connects TRBV4-3 to TRBJ2-5; D uncertain. Germline V gene data show CDR1 as LGHNA and CDR2 as YSLEER. This CDR3 has 13 amino acids. Trimming cost V 0 bases and J 8 bases, with 10 bases left between them. Written as DNA, the CDR3 is TGCGCCAGCAGCCAAGACAGGAAGAGAACCCAGTACTTC. It yields the protein CASSQDRKRTQYF.